These 10 T cell receptor beta chains originate from one sample sequenced in a study of blood T cells in healthy people across ages. The use of a sample-barcoded 5' primer and a J-beta primer mix characterized a second PCR of roughly 6 to 11 cycles. TCRdb used MiXCR to reprocess the 5' RACE reads, holding one entry per CDR3 protein. This table holds 450,000 to 600,000 distinct CDR3 sequences, 25% to 35% found once. Another study also made use of these data, one on T cells of mothers and their children.

Sequenced material: blood. These receptors were taken from a boy under 10 years old in good health.

This clonotype came up a few times. The gene calls are TRBV5-1 and TRBJ2-7, with 7 nucleotides matching TRBD2. CDR3 size: 16 residues. The trim removed 4 bases at V and 5 bases at J, leaving 15 bases unmatched. The germline gives CDR1 SGHRS, CDR2 YFSETQ. The CDR3 here is CASSPPGGRHLHEQYF. The CDR3 nucleotides read TGCGCCAGCAGCCCGCCGGGAGGTCGCCATCTTCACGAGCAGTACTTC. The full variable domain, its missing parts supplied by reference TRBV5-1 and TRBJ2-7, is KAGVTQTPRYLIKTRGQQVTLSCSPISGHRSVSWYQQTPGQGLQFLFEYFSETQRNKGNFPGRFSGRQFSNSRSEMNVSTLELGDSALYLCASSPPGGRHLHEQYFGPGTRLTVT.

The J gene is TRBJ1-2, the V gene TRBV20-1; D ambiguous. V gave up 0 bases and J gave up 4 bases, with 12 bases separating them. Per the germline V gene, CDR1 is DFQATT and CDR2 is SNEGSKA (reference sequence). The CDR3 is 14 amino acids. CDR3 amino acids: CSARDRKHTYGYTF. The CDR3 DNA is TGCAGTGCTAGAGATAGGAAACATACCTATGGCTACACCTTC.

The V and J genes are TRBV10-3 and TRBJ1-1; no definite D call. Trimming left V 4 bases short and J 4 bases short, with 7 bases between. CDR1 is ENHRY, CDR2 SYGVKD, per germline. There are 12 residues in the CDR3. The CDR3 here is CAISGQSTEAFF. The CDR3 nucleotides read TGTGCCATCAGTGGTCAGAGCACTGAAGCTTTCTTT.

The gene calls are TRBV25-1 and TRBJ1-6; 8 bases fit TRBD1. J was trimmed by 5 bases and V by 6 bases; bases with no gene match: 3. The length of the CDR3 is 14 residues. The V gene's germline CDR1 is MGHDK and CDR2 SYGVNS. The CDR3 sequence is CASRETGDNSPLHF. For the CDR3, the DNA is TGTGCCAGCAGAGAGACAGGGGATAATTCACCCCTCCACTTT.

The chain carries TRBV7-9 and TRBJ1-2; D is uncertain. Germline CDR1 and CDR2: SEHNR and FQNEAQ (reference sequence). This CDR3 comprises 15 residues. V dropped 2 bases and J dropped 0 bases, with 10 bases sitting between them. CDR3 nucleotide sequence: TGTGCCAGCAGCTTAATCCCAGCCTCTAACTATGGCTACACCTTC. Translating gives CASSLIPASNYGYTF.

In this sample, this clonotype turned up a few times. This chain connects TRBV20-1 to TRBJ2-1; D is ambiguous. The CDR3 runs 11 residues. The germline gives CDR1 DFQATT, CDR2 SNEGSKA (reference sequence). The CDR3 is CSWASYNEQFF. CDR3 in DNA: TGCAGCTGGGCTTCCTACAATGAGCAGTTCTTC.

J is TRBJ1-4 and V is TRBV14, with unresolved D. Germline values: CDR1 SGHDN, CDR2 FVKESK. CDR3 length: 18 residues. V lost 1 base to trimming and J lost 0 bases, with 15 bases between them. For the CDR3, the DNA is TGTGCCAGCAGCCAAGTCGCATGGAAGGGAGCAACTAATGAAAAACTGTTTTTT. Its translation is CASSQVAWKGATNEKLFF.

DNA for the CDR3: TGTGCCAGCAGCTTGGGGATCTTAGGTGCCAGCTCCTACGAGCAGTACTTC. It encodes CASSLGILGASSYEQYF. This chain connects TRBV5-5 to TRBJ2-7, with D unresolved. Trimming stripped 0 bases from V and 0 bases from J, with 16 bases between. The CDR3 is 17 residues long. The germline CDR1 and CDR2 sequences are SGHKS and YYEKEE (reference sequence).

The chain employs TRBV27 and TRBJ2-5; the match to TRBD2 covers 7 bases. Germline V gene lookup returns CDR1 MNHEY and CDR2 SMNVEV (reference sequence). V trimming: 5 bases; J trimming: 0 bases; junction bases outside the gene matches: 6. The CDR3 totals 15 residues. Here the CDR3 reads CASSPGTNYQETQYF. DNA of the CDR3: TGTGCCAGCAGTCCCGGGACTAACTACCAAGAGACCCAGTACTTC.

This clonotype was picked up a small number of times. The chain is built from TRBV20-1 and TRBJ1-4; weak D call: TRBD1 (6 bases). V was cut by 1 base and J by 6 bases, with 21 bases left in between. The germline gives CDR1 DFQATT, CDR2 SNEGSKA (reference sequence). The CDR3 loop spans 17 amino acids. The CDR3 DNA sequence: TGCAGTGCTAGAGTCCTCGACCTCGCTCGGGGGCATGAAAAACTGTTTTTT. Translation gives CSARVLDLARGHEKLFF.